This T cell receptor (beta chain) was found in a study of human CD8 memory T cell subsets. UMI-labeled 5' RACE was used, and it produced the TCR beta libraries. Using the 5' RACE reads, TCRdb records one entry per CDR3 protein without DNA. This sample contains about 5,800 distinct CDR3 sequences. General study points: A similarly high level of diversity characterized stem-like memory and precursor exhausted T cells, unlike effector memory cells. By Chao1 estimates, precursor exhausted T cells appeared less diverse than stem-like memory T cells.

As to this clonotype: Its antigen is unidentified.

Progenitor exhausted-like CD8+ memory cells (TPEX) were CCR7+ PD-1+ TIGIT+. The PBMC originated from buffy coats obtained from healthy donors. The CDR3 runs to 16 residues. CDR1 DFQATT and CDR2 SNEGSKA come from the germline V gene (reference sequence). Sequenced sample: CD8+ T cells from PBMCs. The chain recombines TRBV20-1 with TRBJ2-1; lacking DNA, the TRBD1 call made by TCRdb goes unchecked. This clonotype originated in a human donor in good health. Here the CDR3 reads CSARDRDRGYYNEQFF.